The 17 T cell receptor beta chains presented below share a single source sample, sequenced in a study of blood T cell repertoires in COVID-19. Assay used: immunoSEQ multiplex PCR; TCRdb lists only in-frame clones, some missing. The repertoire includes roughly 200,000 clones, 82% of them detected once, and 7% to 10% sits in the top ten. The sequencing sample was made of peripheral blood. The receptors were sampled from an elderly woman with COVID-19, enrolled during active disease.

The gene calls are TRBV5-1 and TRBJ2-1; TRBD2 matches at 11 bases. J was trimmed by 4 bases and V by 4 bases; bases with no gene match: 7. CDR3 length: 16 amino acids. The germline V gene has CDR1 SGHRS and CDR2 YFSETQ. In DNA, the CDR3 is TGCGCCAGCAGCCCCTCCGGGACTAGCGGTTACAATGAGCAGTTCTTC. Translating it yields CASSPSGTSGYNEQFF. Supplemented by reference TRBV5-1 and TRBJ2-1, the full variable domain reads KAGVTQTPRYLIKTRGQQVTLSCSPISGHRSVSWYQQTPGQGLQFLFEYFSETQRNKGNFPGRFSGRQFSNSRSEMNVSTLELGDSALYLCASSPSGTSGYNEQFFGPGTRLTVL.

The chain joins TRBV4-3 to TRBJ1-1, with 7 nucleotides matching TRBD1. Germline lookup yields CDR1 LGHNA and CDR2 YSLEER. CDR3 length: 13 amino acids. Trimming at V came to 1 base and at J to 5 bases, leaving 1 base not matched to a gene. CDR3 in DNA: TGCGCCAGCAGCCAAGCCAGGGGGACTGAAGCTTTCTTT. Translated, it gives CASSQARGTEAFF.

V usage is TRBV7-2 and J usage is TRBJ2-2; D is possibly TRBD2 (5 bases). The V end was cut by 4 bases, the J end by 3 bases, with 12 bases between. The CDR3 consists of 15 residues. Germline loops: CDR1 SGHTA, CDR2 FQGNSA. CDR3 region: CASSSRGVHTGELFF. The CDR3 DNA reads as TGTGCCAGCAGCTCCCGGGGAGTTCACACCGGGGAGCTGTTTTTT. Full variable domain (missing parts from reference TRBV7-2 and TRBJ2-2): GAGVSQSPSNKVTEKGKDVELRCDPISGHTALYWYRQSLGQGLEFLIYFQGNSAPDKSGLPSDRFSAERTGGSVSTLTIQRTQQEDSAVYLCASSSRGVHTGELFFGEGSRLTVL.

The chain employs TRBV9 and TRBJ2-7, with no clear D. The V and J ends lost 2 bases and 6 bases respectively, with 15 bases between them. CDR3 length equals 14 residues. Germline V gene sequence: CDR1 SGDLS, CDR2 YYNGEE. The chain's CDR3 is CASSVDFVSAEQYF. In DNA, the CDR3 is TGTGCCAGCAGCGTTGACTTTGTCAGCGCCGAGCAGTACTTC.

The chain carries TRBV5-4 and TRBJ2-1; weak D call: TRBD2 (5 bases). Deletions cut 4 bases from V and 0 bases from J, with 14 bases between. This CDR3 region has 16 residues. CDR1 is SGHNT, CDR2 YYREEE, per germline (reference sequence). The CDR3 DNA sequence: TGTGCCAGCAGCCTGACTCGGGGAAGCTCCTACAATGAGCAGTTCTTC. Encoded protein: CASSLTRGSSYNEQFF.

V is TRBV6-5 and J is TRBJ2-7; TRBD2 aligns across 7 bases. The CDR3 loop spans 14 amino acids. V lost 6 bases, J lost 6 bases, and 11 bases stayed unmatched. CDR1 MNHEY and CDR2 SVGAGI come from the germline V gene. In nucleotides, the CDR3 is TGTGCCAGCAGCTCCGGGACTACCGCTATCGAGCAGTACTTC. This encodes CASSSGTTAIEQYF.

The chain carries TRBV7-2 and TRBJ1-5; no firm D call. Germline-derived CDR1 and CDR2 are SGHTA and FQGNSA. This CDR3 contains 12 residues. Trimming left V 2 bases short and J 4 bases short, with 3 bases between. CDR3 nucleotide sequence: TGTGCCAGCAGCTTATATAATCAGCCCCAGCATTTT. It yields the protein CASSLYNQPQHF. Complete variable domain (other parts from reference TRBV7-2 and TRBJ1-5): GAGVSQSPSNKVTEKGKDVELRCDPISGHTALYWYRQSLGQGLEFLIYFQGNSAPDKSGLPSDRFSAERTGGSVSTLTIQRTQQEDSAVYLCASSLYNQPQHFGDGTRLSIL.

The CDR3 is CASRTENTGELFF. CDR3 nucleotides: TGTGCCAGCCGGACAGAGAACACCGGGGAGCTGTTTTTT. The chain employs TRBV9 and TRBJ2-2; maybe TRBD1 (6 bases). Germline-derived CDR1 and CDR2 are SGDLS and YYNGEE. Trimming removed 7 bases at V and 1 base at J, with 8 bases between. There are 13 residues in the CDR3.

V and J are TRBV7-9 and TRBJ1-5, with D perhaps matching TRBD1 (5 bases). Germline CDR1 is SEHNR and CDR2 is FQNEAQ (reference sequence). V was trimmed by 5 bases and J by 6 bases, leaving 8 bases between them. There are 12 residues in the CDR3. The CDR3 sequence: CASSQQAQPQHF. Here the CDR3 DNA reads TGTGCCAGCAGCCAACAGGCTCAGCCCCAGCATTTT.

This chain links TRBV5-5 with TRBJ1-5; unclear D gene. The ends were cut back, 4 bases at V and 7 bases at J, with 15 bases in the middle. Germline values: CDR1 SGHKS, CDR2 YYEKEE (reference sequence). The CDR3 contains 14 residues. The CDR3 bases are TGTGCCAGCAGCCCCTATGGGAGGGAGCAGCCCCAGCATTTT. Residues: CASSPYGREQPQHF.

This chain joins TRBV7-6 and TRBJ2-6; D not certain. Germline CDR1 and CDR2: SGHVS and FNYEAQ. V dropped 2 bases and J dropped 0 bases, with 8 bases sitting between them. The CDR3 is 16 residues long. CDR3 in DNA: TGTGCCAGCAGCTTACAGTCTCTCTCTGGGGCCAACGTCCTGACTTTC. Residues: CASSLQSLSGANVLTF.

This clone was seen more than once but under ten times. This chain connects TRBV14 to TRBJ1-3, with D possibly matching TRBD1 (6 bases). Germline-derived CDR1 and CDR2 are SGHDN and FVKESK. Trimming shortened V by 5 bases and J by 0 bases, and 14 bases separated the two germline ends. This CDR3 contains 16 residues. CDR3 in amino acids: CASSSLGGPSGNTIYF. The CDR3 DNA reads as TGTGCCAGCAGCTCCCTCGGGGGGCCCTCTGGAAACACCATATATTTT.

Notes on this clone: This CDR3 is also generated by other DNA sequences in the sample. The chain uses TRBV11-3 and TRBJ2-7, with D possibly TRBD1 on 6 matching bases. Trimming stripped 4 bases from V and 2 bases from J, with 12 bases between. This CDR3 has 14 amino acids. The germline V gene has CDR1 SGHNT and CDR2 YENEEA. CDR3 region: CASSSYDRPYEQYF. The CDR3 region has the DNA TGTGCCAGCAGCTCCTATGACAGGCCCTACGAGCAGTACTTC. Supplemented by reference TRBV11-3 and TRBJ2-7, the full variable domain reads EAGVVQSPRYKIIEKKQPVAFWCNPISGHNTLYWYLQNLGQGPELLIRYENEEAVDDSQLPKDRFSAERLKGVDSTLKIQPAELGDSAVYLCASSSYDRPYEQYFGPGTRLTVT.

The rearrangement links TRBV11-3 to TRBJ2-1, with TRBD2 matching 7 bases. The CDR3 consists of 15 residues. Trimming at V came to 5 bases and at J to 1 base, leaving 5 bases not matched to a gene. The V gene's germline CDR1 is SGHNT and CDR2 YENEEA. CDR3 loop: CASSPWGGSYNEQFF. The CDR3 DNA follows: TGTGCCAGCAGCCCCTGGGGGGGGTCCTACAATGAGCAGTTCTTC.

V gene TRBV2 combines with J gene TRBJ2-2; TRBD2 aligns across 14 bases. This CDR3 spans 18 amino acids. Per germline, CDR1 SNHLY and CDR2 FYNNEI. V lost 5 bases and J lost 6; bases outside the gene matches: 11. CDR3 sequence: CASSLIGTSGSFAGELFF. The CDR3 region has the DNA TGTGCCAGCAGTCTAATCGGGACTAGCGGGAGCTTTGCCGGGGAGCTGTTTTTT. Full variable domain (outside the CDR3, taken from reference TRBV2 and TRBJ2-2): EPEVTQTPSHQVTQMGQEVILRCVPISNHLYFYWYRQILGQKVEFLVSFYNNEISEKSEIFDDQFSVERPDGSNFTLKIRSTKLEDSAMYFCASSLIGTSGSFAGELFFGEGSRLTVL.

The rearrangement links TRBV5-5 to TRBJ1-5; D gene uncertain. V was shortened by 2 bases and J by 4 bases, with 10 bases between the two germline ends. The CDR3 length is 14 residues. Germline V gives CDR1 SGHKS, CDR2 YYEKEE (reference sequence). CDR3 protein: CASSLHSGNQPQHF. CDR3 bases: TGTGCCAGCAGCTTACACAGTGGGAATCAGCCCCAGCATTTT. The whole variable domain, filled in from reference TRBV5-5 and TRBJ1-5, reads DAGVTQSPTHLIKTRGQQVTLRCSPISGHKSVSWYQQVLGQGPQFIFQYYEKEERGRGNFPDRFSARQFPNYSSELNVNALLLGDSALYLCASSLHSGNQPQHFGDGTRLSIL.

The rearrangement joins TRBV30 to TRBJ2-5; TRBD1 matches at 7 bases. J gave up 7 bases and V 8 bases, and 16 bases lay outside the gene matches. Germline V CDR1 and CDR2: GTSNPN, SVGIG (reference sequence). The CDR3 has 14 residues. This CDR3 reads CARSTGASARTQYF. The CDR3 region has the DNA TGTGCCCGATCTACAGGGGCCTCCGCAAGGACCCAGTACTTC. The complete variable domain, with remaining parts taken from reference TRBV30 and TRBJ2-5, reads SQTIHQWPATLVQPVGSPLSLECTVEGTSNPNLYWYRQAAGRGLQLLFYSVGIGQISSEVPQNLSASRPQDRQFILSSKKLLLSDSGFYLCARSTGASARTQYFGPGTRLLVL.